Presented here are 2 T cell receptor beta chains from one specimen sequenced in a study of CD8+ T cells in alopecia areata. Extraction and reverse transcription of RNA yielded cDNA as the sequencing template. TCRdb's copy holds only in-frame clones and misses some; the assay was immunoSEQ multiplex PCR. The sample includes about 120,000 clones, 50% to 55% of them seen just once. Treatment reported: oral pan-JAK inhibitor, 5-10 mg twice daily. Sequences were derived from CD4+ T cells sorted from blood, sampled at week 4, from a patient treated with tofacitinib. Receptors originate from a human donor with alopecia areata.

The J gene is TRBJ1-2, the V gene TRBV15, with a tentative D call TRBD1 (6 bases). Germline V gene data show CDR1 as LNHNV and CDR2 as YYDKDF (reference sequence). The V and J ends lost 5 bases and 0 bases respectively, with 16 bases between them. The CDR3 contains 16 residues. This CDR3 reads CATSGRKGGPNYGYTF. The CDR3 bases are TGTGCCACCAGCGGGAGAAAAGGGGGGCCTAACTATGGCTACACCTTC.

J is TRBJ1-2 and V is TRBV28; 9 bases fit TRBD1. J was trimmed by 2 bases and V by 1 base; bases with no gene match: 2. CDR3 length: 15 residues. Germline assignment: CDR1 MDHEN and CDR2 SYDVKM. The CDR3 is CASSLSGTGNYGYTF. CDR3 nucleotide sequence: TGTGCCAGCAGTTTATCCGGGACAGGGAACTATGGCTACACCTTC.